This TCR beta chain originates from a study of OX40 agonist ivuxolimab in advanced cancers. Background on the study: The patients received agonistic anti-OX40 (CD134) antibody ivuxolimab. Each patient was given ivuxolimab into a vein every 2 weeks, at 0.01 to 10 mg/kg. Findings and limits, study-wide: CD4+ T cells averaged fewer expanded clones than CD8+ T cells.

Data came from immunoSEQ multiplex PCR; TCRdb stores just in-frame clones and leaves some out. The sample holds tens of thousands of clones, approximately 90% seen once. A word on this clone: What it binds is unknown.

V lost 4 bases, J lost 2 bases, and 6 bases lay in between. Germline V lookup: CDR1 WSHSY, CDR2 SAAADI. This CDR3 comprises 13 residues. Researchers took blood at baseline, on cycle 4 day 1, and on cycle 7 day 1. The TCR comes from an adult with an advanced solid tumor such as melanoma, head and neck, liver or kidney cancer. The chain is built from TRBV10-2 and TRBJ2-1; D is undetermined. Specimen: CD4+ or CD8+ T cells sorted from blood, collected in a trial of the OX40 agonist ivuxolimab. CDR3 loop: CASSASTYNEQFF. CDR3 sequence (DNA): TGCGCCAGCAGTGCGAGCACCTACAATGAGCAGTTCTTC.